Listed below are T cell receptor beta chains from one sample, sequenced in a study of patients and donors after allogeneic stem cell transplantation. TCRdb redid the calling of the RT-PCR reads with MiXCR, one entry per CDR3 protein. Counted here are about 960,000 distinct CDR3 sequences, roughly 17% occurring once; the ten biggest clones make up 5% to 6.5%. Specimen: blood, either unsorted or a sorted T cell fraction (not recorded which). The receptors derive from a human donor who was either an allogeneic HSCT recipient or a stem cell or donor lymphocyte infusion donor (not recorded which). It is not recorded whose cells these are; they may come from a transplant donor. CDR3s include the opening cysteine and the closing phenylalanine or tryptophan. The D gene is left open where the match is weak. Size is omitted from some rows. Given values are once, few, many or a class for expanded clones.

j_call d_call v_call clone_size cdr3_aa cdr3_nt
TRBJ2-5 TRBD2 TRBV29-1 few CSVGRGSGRAGETQYF TGCAGCGTTGGAAGGGGTAGCGGGAGGGCCGGAGAGACCCAGTACTTC
TRBJ2-2 TRBD2 TRBV20-1 few CSARDTERGPGLFF TGCAGTGCTAGAGACACGGAGCGGGGGCCCGGGCTGTTTTTT
TRBJ1-6 TRBD1 TRBV7-7 NA CASSLAVTGGNSPLHF TGTGCTAGCAGCTTAGCGGTGACAGGGGGGAATTCACCCCTCCACTTT
TRBJ2-5 NA TRBV12-5 NA CASGSSNQETQYF TGTGCTAGTGGTTCGAGCAATCAAGAGACCCAGTACTTC
TRBJ2-1 TRBD2 TRBV6-2/TRBV6-3 NA CASSYSGLAVYNEQFF TGTGCCAGCAGTTACTCAGGGCTAGCGGTCTACAATGAGCAGTTCTTC
TRBJ1-5 TRBD1 TRBV7-2 NA CASSFMDRDNQPQHF TGTGCCAGCAGCTTTATGGACAGGGATAATCAGCCCCAGCATTTT
TRBJ2-3 TRBD2 TRBV3-1 few CASSRTPGLNTDTQYF TGTGCCAGCAGCCGCACGCCGGGACTAAACACAGATACGCAGTATTTT
TRBJ1-5 NA TRBV20-1 NA CSARFGGQPQHF TGCAGTGCTCGGTTCGGAGGGCAGCCCCAGCATTTT
TRBJ2-6 NA TRBV5-1 NA CASSLAMELSGANVLTF TGCGCCAGCAGCTTGGCCATGGAGCTCTCTGGGGCCAACGTCCTGACTTTC
TRBJ2-7 NA TRBV20-1 NA CSAREDLSYEQYF TGCAGTGCTAGAGAGGACCTCTCCTACGAGCAGTACTTC
TRBJ1-1 NA TRBV9 NA CASSVVASTLNTEAFF TGTGCCAGCAGCGTAGTAGCCAGCACTTTGAACACTGAAGCTTTCTTT
TRBJ2-2 NA TRBV20-1 few CSARIGRVTGELFF TGCAGTGCTAGGATAGGCAGGGTCACCGGGGAGCTGTTTTTT
TRBJ2-7 NA TRBV12-3/TRBV12-4 few CASSLVPSHEQYF TGTGCCAGCAGTTTAGTCCCTTCCCACGAGCAGTACTTC
TRBJ2-3 NA TRBV7-9 NA CASSFTQTSTDTQYF TGTGCCAGCAGCTTTACACAGACGAGCACAGATACGCAGTATTTT
TRBJ1-4 NA TRBV4-3 few CASSQGDTYNEKLFF TGCGCCAGCAGCCAAGGGGACACTTATAATGAAAAACTGTTTTTT
TRBJ1-2 TRBD1 TRBV5-1 NA CASSSKGQSSHVTF TGCGCCAGCAGCTCAAAGGGACAGTCGAGCCACGTCACCTTC
TRBJ2-2 NA TRBV10-3 many CAISESMVARDTGELFF TGTGCCATCAGTGAGTCGATGGTGGCTCGGGACACCGGGGAGCTGTTTTTT
TRBJ2-7 NA TRBV6-2/TRBV6-3 few CASTKDGSYEQYF TGTGCCAGCACCAAGGACGGTTCCTACGAGCAGTACTTC
TRBJ2-3 NA TRBV29-1 many CSVVWGRAGTDTQYF TGCAGCGTTGTATGGGGCAGGGCGGGCACAGATACGCAGTATTTT
TRBJ1-2 NA TRBV6-5 once CASSYLTTGAGGYTF TGTGCCAGCAGTTACTTAACGACCGGAGCGGGAGGCTACACCTTC
TRBJ1-2 NA TRBV7-2 many CASSLPGQAFNYGYTF TGTGCCAGCAGCTTACCAGGACAAGCCTTTAACTATGGCTACACCTTC
TRBJ1-2 NA TRBV10-3 NA CAIRAGFDGYTF TGTGCCATCAGGGCCGGGTTTGATGGCTACACCTTC
TRBJ2-5 NA TRBV20-1 NA CSARDTLGETQYF TGCAGTGCTAGAGATACATTAGGGGAGACCCAGTACTTC
TRBJ1-2 NA TRBV7-2 few CASSLGTIYGYTF TGTGCCAGCAGCTTAGGGACAATCTATGGCTACACCTTC
TRBJ1-5 NA TRBV7-2 few CASSLAVRPVLGQPQHF TGTGCCAGCAGCTTAGCGGTCCGACCGGTCCTTGGACAGCCCCAGCATTTT
TRBJ2-7 NA TRBV7-2 NA CASSLKFPYEQYF TGTGCCAGCAGCTTAAAGTTCCCCTACGAGCAGTACTTC
TRBJ2-1 NA TRBV12-3/TRBV12-4 NA CASSFPQGNEQFF TGTGCCAGCAGTTTCCCCCAGGGCAATGAGCAGTTCTTC
TRBJ2-1 TRBD2 TRBV5-1 few CASSITSGSFYNEQFF TGCGCCAGCAGCATCACTAGCGGGAGTTTCTACAATGAGCAGTTCTTC
TRBJ2-3 TRBD2 TRBV12-3/TRBV12-4 NA CASSLQLAGGDTQYF TGTGCCAGCAGTTTGCAGCTAGCGGGAGGAGATACGCAGTATTTT
TRBJ2-1 TRBD2 TRBV4-2 few CASSLAAGGIVGREQFF TGTGCCAGCAGCCTAGCGGCGGGAGGGATTGTAGGCCGTGAGCAGTTCTTC
TRBJ1-2 NA TRBV11-2 NA CASSLSISLYTF TGTGCCAGCAGCTTATCCATCTCACTCTACACCTTC
TRBJ1-6 TRBD1 TRBV12-3/TRBV12-4 NA CASRDRGQANSPLHF TGTGCCAGCAGGGACAGGGGGCAAGCTAATTCACCCCTCCACTTT
TRBJ2-1 NA TRBV27 NA CASSLWAGPNEQFF TGTGCCAGCAGTTTATGGGCAGGGCCCAATGAGCAGTTCTTC
TRBJ2-3 TRBD2 TRBV24-1 few CATSDGTSGPLDTQYF TGTGCCACCAGTGACGGGACTAGCGGTCCCCTGGATACGCAGTATTTT
TRBJ2-1 NA TRBV12-3/TRBV12-4 NA CASSPRDRTKYNEQFF TGTGCCAGCAGTCCCAGGGACCGGACAAAATACAATGAGCAGTTCTTC
TRBJ1-5 NA TRBV4-3 few CASSQEPTVYQPQHF TGCGCCAGCAGCCAAGAACCAACCGTTTATCAGCCCCAGCATTTT
TRBJ2-5 NA TRBV7-9 few CAITGQETQYF TGTGCCATTACAGGGCAAGAGACCCAGTACTTC
TRBJ1-3 TRBD1 TRBV6-1 many CASSRTGSSSGNTIYF TGTGCCAGCAGTCGGACAGGGTCGAGCTCTGGAAACACCATATATTTT
TRBJ2-7 NA TRBV6-1 few CASSVMSSYEQYF TGTGCCAGCAGTGTAATGTCCAGCTACGAGCAGTACTTC
TRBJ1-2 NA TRBV6-2/TRBV6-3 few CASSLSGGTNYYGYTF TGTGCCAGCTCACTCTCCGGTGGGACAAACTACTATGGCTACACCTTC
TRBJ2-2 TRBD1 TRBV20-1 few CSARSPGGRTAGELFF TGCAGTGCTAGATCCCCAGGGGGACGAACTGCCGGGGAGCTGTTTTTT
TRBJ2-2 NA TRBV7-8 few CASSHEGSHTGELFF TGTGCCAGCAGCCATGAGGGGTCGCACACCGGGGAGCTGTTTTTT
TRBJ2-1 NA TRBV2 NA CASRRASRMGYNEQFF TGTGCCAGCAGGCGGGCTAGCCGGATGGGTTACAATGAGCAGTTCTTC
TRBJ1-6 NA TRBV20-1 few CSARETNNSPLHF TGCAGTGCTAGAGAAACCAATAATTCACCCCTCCACTTT
TRBJ2-3 NA TRBV10-3 many CAISETQRGTDTQYF TGTGCCATCAGTGAAACCCAGCGGGGCACAGATACGCAGTATTTT
TRBJ1-1 NA TRBV20-1 NA CSAMGGTANTEAFF TGCAGTGCTATGGGGGGTACCGCGAACACTGAAGCTTTCTTT
TRBJ1-2 NA TRBV20-1 few CSARESGTVNYGYTF TGCAGTGCTAGAGAATCCGGAACAGTCAACTATGGCTACACCTTC
TRBJ2-3 TRBD2 TRBV5-1 NA CASSLGLSADTQYF TGCGCCAGCAGCCTGGGACTATCAGCAGATACGCAGTATTTT
TRBJ1-1 NA TRBV12-3/TRBV12-4 many CASSSGQMNTEAFF TGTGCCAGCAGTTCGGGGCAGATGAACACTGAAGCTTTCTTT
TRBJ1-1 NA TRBV11-2 NA CASSRVGGKRNTEAFF TGTGCCAGCAGCCGGGTGGGCGGAAAACGGAACACTGAAGCTTTCTTT
TRBJ2-1 TRBD2 TRBV3-1 few CASSQVAGGGNEQFF TGTGCCAGCAGCCAAGTCGCGGGAGGGGGCAATGAGCAGTTCTTC